This TCR beta chain is drawn from a study of control samples from healthy donors and cancer patients. This clone was seen at least ten times. Sequenced by immunoSEQ multiplex PCR; TCRdb stores in-frame clones only, minus some. The repertoire holds about 170,000 clones, roughly 91% seen once, with 1.5% in the top ten. Germline CDR1 is LGHDT and CDR2 is YNNKEL (reference sequence). The V segment lost 1 base and the J segment 1 base; nucleotides outside the gene matches: 4. The CDR3 has 15 residues. The receptor's source is a woman aged 25 to 39 in good health. Sequencing used blood. The V gene is TRBV3-1 (or the pseudogene TRBV3-2), the J gene TRBJ2-7; TRBD1 matches at 7 bases. As DNA, the CDR3 is TGTGCCAGCAGCCAAGCGTCAGGGGGATCCTACGAGCAGTACTTC. Translating it yields CASSQASGGSYEQYF.